This is a list of T cell receptor beta chains from one sample in a study of blood T cell repertoires in COVID-19. Clones were read by immunoSEQ multiplex PCR, and TCRdb kept only the in-frame ones, dropping some. This table holds 90,000 to 150,000 clones, approximately 86% found once. The specimen was peripheral blood. These receptors originate from a woman aged 50 to 65 with active or convalescent COVID-19. The CDR3 runs from the conserved cysteine through the conserved F or W. A D gene is named only where the DNA matches it firmly. For some rows the clone size is stated as once, few or many, or as a class when expanded; others skip it.

TRBD1,NA,TRBV6-5,TRBJ1-1,TGTGCCAGCAGTTACGGACAGGAGTACACTGAAGCTTTCTTT,CASSYGQEYTEAFF
NA,NA,TRBV27,TRBJ2-3,TGTGCCAGCAGTTTAGAAGCTAAGAAAGCGCGAATTATGCCAGATACGCAGTATTTT,CASSLEAKKARIMPDTQYF
NA,NA,TRBV18,TRBJ1-1,TGTGCCAGCTCACCACCCTCCCTAAACACTGAAGCTTTCTTT,CASSPPSLNTEAFF
TRBD1,NA,TRBV7-3,TRBJ2-2,TGTGCCAGCAGCTACCAGGGGGTTAACACCGGGGAGCTGTTTTTT,CASSYQGVNTGELFF
NA,NA,TRBV28,TRBJ2-1,TGTGCCACCATGGCGGGACAGAATTACAATGAGCAGTTCTTC,CATMAGQNYNEQFF
NA,few,TRBV12-3/TRBV12-4,TRBJ2-2,TGTGCCAGCAGTTCCGGTACCGGGGAGCTGTTTTTT,CASSSGTGELFF
NA,NA,TRBV6-2/TRBV6-3,TRBJ2-2,TGTGCCAGCAGTTGGCTCCGGGACTCCTTTACCCCCGCGAACACCGGGGAGCTGTTTTTT,CASSWLRDSFTPANTGELFF
TRBD1,NA,TRBV12-3/TRBV12-4,TRBJ2-5,TGTGCCAGCTGCAGGGGGCGGGAGACCCAGTACTTC,CASCRGRETQYF
NA,NA,TRBV6-6,TRBJ2-1,TGTGCCAGCAGTTACCCGGCGGGTGAGCAGTTCTTC,CASSYPAGEQFF
NA,once,TRBV28,TRBJ1-3,TGTGCCAGCAGTACTGCAGGAAACACCATATATTTT,CASSTAGNTIYF
TRBD1,once,TRBV10-2,TRBJ1-1,TGCGCCAGCAGGGGCAGGGGGCCGGGCACTGAAGCTTTCTTT,CASRGRGPGTEAFF
NA,NA,TRBV24-1,TRBJ2-2,TGTGCCACCAGTGATCTCCCGGGGGTACAGGGGTCGAACACCGGGGAGCTGTTTTTT,CATSDLPGVQGSNTGELFF
TRBD1,once,TRBV7-9,TRBJ2-7,TGTGCCAGCAGCTTCGTTCTCAGGACAGGGGGTCCCTACGAGCAGTACTTC,CASSFVLRTGGPYEQYF
TRBD1,once,TRBV28,TRBJ2-7,TGTGCCAGCAATCTTCACCGGACAGGATCCTACGAGCAGTACTTC,CASNLHRTGSYEQYF
NA,NA,TRBV6-2/TRBV6-3,TRBJ1-1,TGTGCCAGCAGTTACCGCCCCCAGGGTAACACTGAAGCTTTCTTT,CASSYRPQGNTEAFF
NA,once,TRBV12-3/TRBV12-4,TRBJ2-4,TGTGCCAGCAGTTTAAGACAGGGAGGCATTCAGTACTTC,CASSLRQGGIQYF
NA,NA,TRBV15,TRBJ2-7,TGTGCCACCAGCAGAGACAGGGGCTACGAGCAGTACTTC,CATSRDRGYEQYF
NA,NA,TRBV7-3,TRBJ2-2,TGTGCCAGCAGCTTCGGACAAAACACCGGGGAGCTGTTTTTT,CASSFGQNTGELFF
NA,NA,TRBV5-6,TRBJ2-2,TGTGCCAGCAGCTTGGGGGTATTGGGGAGTTTCACCGGGGAGCTGTTTTTT,CASSLGVLGSFTGELFF
NA,NA,TRBV7-9,TRBJ1-2,TGTGCCAGCAGCTTCGTGGCAGGGTTAGTCGCATCCTATGGCTACACCTTC,CASSFVAGLVASYGYTF
NA,NA,TRBV5-4,TRBJ2-3,TGTGCCAGCAGCCCCTCTGGACCCGGGGTAGCAGATACGCAGTATTTT,CASSPSGPGVADTQYF
NA,NA,TRBV28,TRBJ1-4,TGTGCCAGCAGTTTAGCCTCGAAGGGGGAAAAACTGTTTTTT,CASSLASKGEKLFF
TRBD1,NA,TRBV7-9,TRBJ1-2,TGTGCCAGCAGCCCAGAGACAGGGCAGGGCTATGGCTACACCTTC,CASSPETGQGYGYTF
TRBD1,NA,TRBV12-3/TRBV12-4,TRBJ1-1,TGTGCCAGCACCCAACAGGGGTTCACTGAAGCTTTCTTT,CASTQQGFTEAFF
NA,NA,TRBV6-5,TRBJ2-7,TGTGCCAGCAGTTACTATTTAGCGGAAACCTCCTACGAGCAGTACTTC,CASSYYLAETSYEQYF
NA,NA,TRBV19,TRBJ2-7,TGTGCCAGTGCTCCAGTTCACGGGTACGAGCAGTACTTC,CASAPVHGYEQYF
NA,NA,TRBV29-1,TRBJ1-2,TGCAGCGTTAAATTCATTGATGGCTACACCTTC,CSVKFIDGYTF
NA,NA,TRBV6-2/TRBV6-3,TRBJ1-1,TGTGCCAGCAGTCGGACAGAACTTGAAGCTTTCTTT,CASSRTELEAFF
NA,once,TRBV11-2,TRBJ2-7,TGTGCCAGCAGCTTGCGAGACGAGCAGTACTTC,CASSLRDEQYF